This TCR beta chain was found in a study of response to subunit inactivated influenza vaccine. TCRdb reprocessed the RT-PCR reads with MiXCR, giving one entry per CDR3 protein. The sample includes some 550,000 distinct CDR3 sequences, less than 25% of them seen just once. The same data also went into a second study, on T cells expressing NK-cell markers. That investigation notes: TCR beta cDNA was generated via 5'RACE template switching incorporating UMIs. Sorted CD3+CD56+NKG2C+, CD3+CD56+NKG2C- and CD3+CD56-NKG2C+ T-cell subsets were beta-chain profiled.

The sample was CD4+ T cells sorted from PBMCs, taken 12 days after vaccination. The clonotype comes from a man aged 45-60 years who received an inactivated influenza vaccine.

In DNA, the CDR3 is TGTGCCTGTACGCCAGATGGGTCTGGAAACACCATATATTTT. This translates into CACTPDGSGNTIYF. This chain joins TRBV30 and TRBJ1-3; D ambiguous. Per germline, CDR1 GTSNPN and CDR2 SVGIG (reference sequence). V was clipped by 6 bases and J by 1 base, with 13 bases between them. CDR3 size: 14 residues.